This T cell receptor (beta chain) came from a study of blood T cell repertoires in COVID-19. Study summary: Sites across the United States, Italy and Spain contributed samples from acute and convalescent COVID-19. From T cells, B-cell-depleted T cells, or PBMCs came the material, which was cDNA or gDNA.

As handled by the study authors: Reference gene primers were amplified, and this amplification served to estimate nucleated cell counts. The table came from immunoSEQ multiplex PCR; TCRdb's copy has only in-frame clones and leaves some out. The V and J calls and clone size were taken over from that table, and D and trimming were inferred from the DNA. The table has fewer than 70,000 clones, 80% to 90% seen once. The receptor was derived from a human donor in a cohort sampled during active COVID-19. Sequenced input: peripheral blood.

The CDR3 DNA sequence: TGTGCCAGCAGTAAAACCGGGACAAGTAAAGAGACCCAGTACTTC. Its translation is CASSKTGTSKETQYF. The chain couples TRBV28 to TRBJ2-5; maybe TRBD1 (6 bases). Trimming pared 5 bases from V and 3 bases from J, leaving 16 bases between. The CDR3 covers 15 residues. CDR1 is MDHEN, CDR2 SYDVKM, per germline.